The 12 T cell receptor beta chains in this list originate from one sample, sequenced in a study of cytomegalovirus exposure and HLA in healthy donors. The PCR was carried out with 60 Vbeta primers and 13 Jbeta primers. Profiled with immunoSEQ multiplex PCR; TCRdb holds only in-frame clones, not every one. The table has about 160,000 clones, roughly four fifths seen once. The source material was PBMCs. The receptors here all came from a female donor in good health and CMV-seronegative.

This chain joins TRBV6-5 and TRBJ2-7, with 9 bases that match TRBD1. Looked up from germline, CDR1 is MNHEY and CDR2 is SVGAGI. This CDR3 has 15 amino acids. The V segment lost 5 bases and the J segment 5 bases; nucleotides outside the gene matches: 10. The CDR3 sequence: CASSRSGQGSHEQYF. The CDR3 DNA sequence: TGTGCCAGCAGTCGGTCGGGACAGGGAAGCCACGAGCAGTACTTC.

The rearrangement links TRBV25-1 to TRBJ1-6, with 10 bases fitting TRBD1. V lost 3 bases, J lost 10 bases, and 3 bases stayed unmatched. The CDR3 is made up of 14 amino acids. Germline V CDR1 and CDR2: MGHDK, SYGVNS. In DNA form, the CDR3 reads TGTGCCAGCAGTGATGACAGGGGGCGATCACCCCTCCACTTT. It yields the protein CASSDDRGRSPLHF.

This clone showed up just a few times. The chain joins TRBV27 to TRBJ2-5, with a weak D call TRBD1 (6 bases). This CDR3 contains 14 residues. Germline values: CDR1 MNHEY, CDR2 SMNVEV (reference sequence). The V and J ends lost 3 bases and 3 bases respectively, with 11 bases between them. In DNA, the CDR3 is TGTGCCAGCAGTTTGAACAGGGTGAAAGAGACCCAGTACTTC. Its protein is CASSLNRVKETQYF.

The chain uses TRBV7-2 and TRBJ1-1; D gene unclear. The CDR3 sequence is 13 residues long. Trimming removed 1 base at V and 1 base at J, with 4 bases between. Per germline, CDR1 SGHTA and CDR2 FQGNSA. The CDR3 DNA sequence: TGTGCCAGCAGCTTAGTAGCGAACACTGAAGCTTTCTTT. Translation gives CASSLVANTEAFF.

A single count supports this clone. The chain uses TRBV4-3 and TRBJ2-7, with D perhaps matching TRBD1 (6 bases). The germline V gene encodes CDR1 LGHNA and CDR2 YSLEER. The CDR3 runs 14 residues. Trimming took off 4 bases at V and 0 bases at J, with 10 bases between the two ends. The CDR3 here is CASSPTGFSYEQYF. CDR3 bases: TGCGCCAGCAGCCCGACAGGCTTCTCCTACGAGCAGTACTTC.

Here the CDR3 DNA reads TGTGCCAGTAGTATAGTGCGTGGCTACACCTTC. The encoded protein is CASSIVRGYTF. This chain links TRBV19 with TRBJ1-2; D gene uncertain. V was cut by 1 base and J by 7 bases, with 4 bases left in between. Germline V gives CDR1 LNHDA, CDR2 SQIVND (reference sequence). The CDR3 has 11 amino acids.

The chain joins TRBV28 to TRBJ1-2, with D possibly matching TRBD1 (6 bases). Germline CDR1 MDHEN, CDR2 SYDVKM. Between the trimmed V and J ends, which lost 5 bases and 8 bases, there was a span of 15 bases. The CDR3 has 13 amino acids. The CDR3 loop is CASSPRGLEGYTF. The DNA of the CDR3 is TGTGCCAGCAGTCCCAGGGGTTTAGAAGGCTACACCTTC.

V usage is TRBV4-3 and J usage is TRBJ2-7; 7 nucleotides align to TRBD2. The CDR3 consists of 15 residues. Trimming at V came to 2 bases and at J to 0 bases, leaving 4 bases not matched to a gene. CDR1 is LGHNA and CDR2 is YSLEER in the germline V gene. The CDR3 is CASSQWREISYEQYF. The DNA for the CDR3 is TGCGCCAGCAGCCAATGGCGGGAGATCTCCTACGAGCAGTACTTC.

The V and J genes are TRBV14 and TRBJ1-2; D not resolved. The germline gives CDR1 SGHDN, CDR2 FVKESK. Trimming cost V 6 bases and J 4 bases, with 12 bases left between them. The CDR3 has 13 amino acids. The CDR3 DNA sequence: TGTGCCAGCAGTCACAGCAGAGCCTATGGCTACACCTTC. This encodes CASSHSRAYGYTF.

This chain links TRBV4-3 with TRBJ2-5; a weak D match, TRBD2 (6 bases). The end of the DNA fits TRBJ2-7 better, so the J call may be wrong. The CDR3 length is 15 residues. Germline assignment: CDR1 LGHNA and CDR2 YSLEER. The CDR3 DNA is TGCGCCAGCAGCCAAGCAGGGACTGGCTCCTACGAGCAGTACTTC. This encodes CASSQAGTGSYEQYF.

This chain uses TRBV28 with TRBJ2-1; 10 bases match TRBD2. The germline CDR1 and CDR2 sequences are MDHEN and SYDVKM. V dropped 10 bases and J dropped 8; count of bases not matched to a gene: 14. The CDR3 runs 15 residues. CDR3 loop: CATDFPSGSTHEQFF. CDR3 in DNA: TGTGCCACTGACTTCCCTAGCGGGAGTACCCATGAGCAGTTCTTC.

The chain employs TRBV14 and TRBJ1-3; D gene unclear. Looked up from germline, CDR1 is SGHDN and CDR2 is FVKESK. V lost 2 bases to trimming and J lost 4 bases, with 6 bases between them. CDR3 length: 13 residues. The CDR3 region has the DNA TGTGCCAGCAGCCAATATTCCGGAAACACCATATATTTT. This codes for CASSQYSGNTIYF.